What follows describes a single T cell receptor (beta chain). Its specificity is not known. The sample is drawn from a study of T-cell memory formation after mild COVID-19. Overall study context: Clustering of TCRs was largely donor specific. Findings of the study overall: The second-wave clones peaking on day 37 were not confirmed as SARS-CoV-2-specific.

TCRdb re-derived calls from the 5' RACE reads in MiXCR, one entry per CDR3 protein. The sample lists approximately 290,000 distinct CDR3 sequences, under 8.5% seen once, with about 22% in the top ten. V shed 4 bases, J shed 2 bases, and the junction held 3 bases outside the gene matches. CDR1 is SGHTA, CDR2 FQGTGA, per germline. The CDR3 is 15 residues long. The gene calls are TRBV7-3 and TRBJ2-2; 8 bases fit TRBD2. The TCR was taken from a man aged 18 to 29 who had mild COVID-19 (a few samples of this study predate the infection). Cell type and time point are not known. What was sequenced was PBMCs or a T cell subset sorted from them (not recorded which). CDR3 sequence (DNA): TGTGCCAGCAGCTACGGACTAGCAAACACCGGGGAGCTGTTTTTT. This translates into CASSYGLANTGELFF.